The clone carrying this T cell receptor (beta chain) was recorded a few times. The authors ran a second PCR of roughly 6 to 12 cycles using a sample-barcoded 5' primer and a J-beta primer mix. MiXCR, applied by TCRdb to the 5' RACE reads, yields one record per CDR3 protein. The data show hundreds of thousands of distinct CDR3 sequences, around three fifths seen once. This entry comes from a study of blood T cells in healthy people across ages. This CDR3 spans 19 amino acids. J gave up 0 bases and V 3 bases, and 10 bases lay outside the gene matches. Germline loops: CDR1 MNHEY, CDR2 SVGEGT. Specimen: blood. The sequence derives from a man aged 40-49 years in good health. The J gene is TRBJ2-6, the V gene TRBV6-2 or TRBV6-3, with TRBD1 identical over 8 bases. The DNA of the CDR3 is TGTGCCAGCAGTTATTTAGCAGGGGGCCTCAGCTCTGGGGCCAACGTCCTGACTTTC. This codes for CASSYLAGGLSSGANVLTF.